This T cell receptor beta chain was sequenced during a study of blood T cell repertoires in COVID-19. Study in general: Acute-phase and convalescent COVID-19 samples originated in the United States, Italy and Spain. Sources were T cells, B-cell-depleted T cells, or PBMCs; the material itself was cDNA or gDNA.

As processed by the authors: Nucleated cell counts were estimated from reference gene primer amplification. Sequencing was performed with immunoSEQ multiplex PCR; in TCRdb, only in-frame clones are kept and a portion is missing. The V and J calls and clone size come from that table; D and trimming were worked out from the DNA. The repertoire has 40,000 or so clones, just under 85% of them found once; the top ten carry under 30%. The CDR3 spans 14 residues. Germline V gives CDR1 SGHAT, CDR2 FQNNGV. V lost 4 bases and J 4 bases, leaving 13 bases between the germline ends. The specimen was peripheral blood. The chain has TRBV11-2 and TRBJ1-2, with D perhaps matching TRBD1 (6 bases). This TCR derives from a human donor with acute or convalescent COVID-19. The donor label of this sample is uncertain. The CDR3 DNA reads TGTGCCAGCAGCTCCCTACAGGGAAGCTATGGCTACACCTTC. Its translation is CASSSLQGSYGYTF.